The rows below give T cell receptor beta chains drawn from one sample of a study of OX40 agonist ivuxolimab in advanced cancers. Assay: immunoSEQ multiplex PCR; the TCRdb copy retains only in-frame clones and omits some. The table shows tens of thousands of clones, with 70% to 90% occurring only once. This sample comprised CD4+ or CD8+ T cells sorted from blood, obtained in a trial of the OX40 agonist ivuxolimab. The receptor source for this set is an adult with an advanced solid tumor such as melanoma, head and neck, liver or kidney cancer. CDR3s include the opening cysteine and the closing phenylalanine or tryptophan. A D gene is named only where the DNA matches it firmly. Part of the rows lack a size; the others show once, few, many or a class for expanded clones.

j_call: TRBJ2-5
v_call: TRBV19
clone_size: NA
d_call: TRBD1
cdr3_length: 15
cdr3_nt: TGTGCCAGTAGTTTACAGGGGGTCGGCCAAGAGACCCAGTACTTC
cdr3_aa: CASSLQGVGQETQYF

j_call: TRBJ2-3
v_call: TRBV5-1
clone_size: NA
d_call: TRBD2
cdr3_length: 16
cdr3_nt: TGCGCCAGCAGCCCACGGACTAGCGCGCGCACAGATACGCAGTATTTT
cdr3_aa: CASSPRTSARTDTQYF

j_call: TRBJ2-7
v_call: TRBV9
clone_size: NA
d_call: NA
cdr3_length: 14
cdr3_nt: TGTGCCAGCAGCGCCGGGGACTCCAACTACGAGCAGTACTTC
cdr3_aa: CASSAGDSNYEQYF

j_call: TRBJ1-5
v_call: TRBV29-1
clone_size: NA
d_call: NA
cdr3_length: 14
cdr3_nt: TGCAGCGTTACACTAGGGGACGGAAATCAGCCCCAGCATTTT
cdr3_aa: CSVTLGDGNQPQHF

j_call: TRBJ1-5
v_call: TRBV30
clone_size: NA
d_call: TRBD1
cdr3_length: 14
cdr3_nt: TGTGCCTGGAGTGTCGGGACAGAGAATCAGCCCCAGCATTTT
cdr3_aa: CAWSVGTENQPQHF

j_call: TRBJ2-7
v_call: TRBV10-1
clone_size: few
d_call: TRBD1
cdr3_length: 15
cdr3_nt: TGCGCCAGCAGTCGGGGACAGGGGTTAGCATACGAGCAGTACTTC
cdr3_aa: CASSRGQGLAYEQYF

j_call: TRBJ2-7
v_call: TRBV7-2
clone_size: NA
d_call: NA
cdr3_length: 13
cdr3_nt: TGTGCCAGCAGCTTAGATCTTCGTCACGAGCAGTACTTC
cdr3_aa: CASSLDLRHEQYF

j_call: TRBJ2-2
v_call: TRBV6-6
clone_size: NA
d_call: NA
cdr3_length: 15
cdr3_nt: TGTGCCAGCACTAAGAGGCAGATGAACACCGGGGAGCTGTTTTTT
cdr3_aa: CASTKRQMNTGELFF

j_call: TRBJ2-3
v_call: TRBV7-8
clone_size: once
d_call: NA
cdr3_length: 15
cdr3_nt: TGTGCCAGCAGCTTGGACCTTGGGGGCACAGATACGCAGTATTTT
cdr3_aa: CASSLDLGGTDTQYF

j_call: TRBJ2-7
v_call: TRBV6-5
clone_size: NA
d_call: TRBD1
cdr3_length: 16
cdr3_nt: TGTGCCAGCAGTTACTCGTCACGGACAGGATACTACGAGCAGTACTTC
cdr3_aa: CASSYSSRTGYYEQYF

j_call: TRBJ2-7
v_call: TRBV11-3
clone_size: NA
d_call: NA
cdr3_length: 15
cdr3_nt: TGTGCCAGCAGCTTTGGGCAGGGAGGCTCCTACGAGCAGTACTTC
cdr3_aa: CASSFGQGGSYEQYF

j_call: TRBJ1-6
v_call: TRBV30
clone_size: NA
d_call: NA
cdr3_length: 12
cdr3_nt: TGTGCCTGGGGACAATATGGTTCACCCCTCCACTTT
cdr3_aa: CAWGQYGSPLHF

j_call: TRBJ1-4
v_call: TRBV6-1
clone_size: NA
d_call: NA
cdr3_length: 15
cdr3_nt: TGTGCCAGCAGTATGGGCCACGCAACTAATGAAAAACTGTTTTTT
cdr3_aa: CASSMGHATNEKLFF

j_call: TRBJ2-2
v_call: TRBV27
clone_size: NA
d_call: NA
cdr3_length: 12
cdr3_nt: TGTGCCAGCAGTTTATGGGGCGGGGAGCTGTTTTTT
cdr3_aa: CASSLWGGELFF

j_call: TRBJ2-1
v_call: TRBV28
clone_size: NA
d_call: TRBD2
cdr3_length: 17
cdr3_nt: TGTGCCAGCACCTTAGGGGGACTAGCGGGGACATACAATGAGCAGTTCTTC
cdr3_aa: CASTLGGLAGTYNEQFF

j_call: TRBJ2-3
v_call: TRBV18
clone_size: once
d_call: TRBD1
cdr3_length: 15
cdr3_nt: TGTGCCAGCTCACTAAGACAGGGGAGCACAGATACGCAGTATTTT
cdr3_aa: CASSLRQGSTDTQYF

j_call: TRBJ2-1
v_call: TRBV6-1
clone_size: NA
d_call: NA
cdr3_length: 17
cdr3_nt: TGTGCCAGCAGTGAAGGGCATGGGGCAGTATCCTACAATGAGCAGTTCTTC
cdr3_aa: CASSEGHGAVSYNEQFF

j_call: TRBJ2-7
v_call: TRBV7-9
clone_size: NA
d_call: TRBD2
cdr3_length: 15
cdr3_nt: TGTGCCAGCAGCACGGGACTAGCGGGATTCTACGAGCAGTACTTC
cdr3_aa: CASSTGLAGFYEQYF

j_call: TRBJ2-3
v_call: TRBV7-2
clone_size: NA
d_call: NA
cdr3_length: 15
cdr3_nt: TGTGCCAGCAGCGACCCGACTCTCTCCCTAGATACGCAGTATTTT
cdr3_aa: CASSDPTLSLDTQYF

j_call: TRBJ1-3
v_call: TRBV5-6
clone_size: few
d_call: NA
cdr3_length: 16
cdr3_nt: TGTGCCAGCAGCCGTATGCTAGATTCCTCTGGAAACACCATATATTTT
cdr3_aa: CASSRMLDSSGNTIYF

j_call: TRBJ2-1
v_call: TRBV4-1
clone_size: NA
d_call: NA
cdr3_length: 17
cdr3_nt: TGCGCCAGCAGCCAAGAAGTTACAGTTAGCTCCTACAATGAGCAGTTCTTC
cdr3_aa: CASSQEVTVSSYNEQFF

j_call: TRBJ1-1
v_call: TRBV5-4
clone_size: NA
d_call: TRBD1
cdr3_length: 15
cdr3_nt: TGTGCCAGCACCGACAGGGGCACCATGAACACTGAAGCTTTCTTT
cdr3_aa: CASTDRGTMNTEAFF

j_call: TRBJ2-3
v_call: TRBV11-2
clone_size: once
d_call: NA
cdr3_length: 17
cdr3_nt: TGTGCCAGCAGCTTAGGATGGGGTAGCGGCAGCACAGATACGCAGTATTTT
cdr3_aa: CASSLGWGSGSTDTQYF

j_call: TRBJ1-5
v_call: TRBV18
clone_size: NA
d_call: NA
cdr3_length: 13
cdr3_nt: TGTGCCAGCTCACCTGGGGATAATCAGCCCCAGCATTTT
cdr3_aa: CASSPGDNQPQHF

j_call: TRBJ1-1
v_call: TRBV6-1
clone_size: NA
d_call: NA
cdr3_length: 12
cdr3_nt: TGTGCCAGCAGTGAAGTGGGAACTGAAGCTTTCTTT
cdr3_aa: CASSEVGTEAFF

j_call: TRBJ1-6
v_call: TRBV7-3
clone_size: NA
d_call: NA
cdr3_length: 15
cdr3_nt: TGTGCCAGCAGCTTGGGGGGTTTGGGTAATTCACCCCTCCACTTT
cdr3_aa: CASSLGGLGNSPLHF

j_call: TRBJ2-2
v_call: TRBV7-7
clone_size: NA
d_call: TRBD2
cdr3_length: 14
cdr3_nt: TGTGCTAGCAGAAGGACTAGGAACACCGGGGAGCTGTTTTTT
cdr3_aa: CASRRTRNTGELFF

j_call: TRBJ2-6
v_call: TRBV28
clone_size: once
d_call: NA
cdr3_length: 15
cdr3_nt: TGTGCCAGCAGTTTATGGGGGCCCGGGGCCAACGTCCTGACTTTC
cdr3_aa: CASSLWGPGANVLTF

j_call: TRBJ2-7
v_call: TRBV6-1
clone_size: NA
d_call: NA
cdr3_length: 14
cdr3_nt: TGTGCCAGCAGAAGGGGAAGGTCGGTCTACGAGCAGTACTTC
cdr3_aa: CASRRGRSVYEQYF

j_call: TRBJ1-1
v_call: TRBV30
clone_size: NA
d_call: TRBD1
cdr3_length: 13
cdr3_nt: TGTGCCTGGAGTGTTAGAGGGGGCTCTGAAGCTTTCTTT
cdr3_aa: CAWSVRGGSEAFF

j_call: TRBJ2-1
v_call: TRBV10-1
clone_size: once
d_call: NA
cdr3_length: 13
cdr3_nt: TGCGCCAGCAGCCGTGACTCCGGGGGTGAGCAGTTCTTC
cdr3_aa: CASSRDSGGEQFF

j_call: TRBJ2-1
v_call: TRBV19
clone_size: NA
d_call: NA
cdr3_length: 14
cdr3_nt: TGTGCCAGTAGTTTGACAGGTCCCTACAATGAGCAGTTCTTC
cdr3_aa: CASSLTGPYNEQFF

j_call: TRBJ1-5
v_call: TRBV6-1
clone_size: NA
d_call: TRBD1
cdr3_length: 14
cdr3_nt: TGTGCCAGCGGGGGACAGGGCTCATGGCAGCCCCAGCATTTT
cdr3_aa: CASGGQGSWQPQHF

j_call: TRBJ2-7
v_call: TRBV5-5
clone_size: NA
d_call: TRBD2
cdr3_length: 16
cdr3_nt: TGTGCCAGCAGCTTATCGACTAGCGGGGGTTCCTACGAGCAGTACTTC
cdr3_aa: CASSLSTSGGSYEQYF

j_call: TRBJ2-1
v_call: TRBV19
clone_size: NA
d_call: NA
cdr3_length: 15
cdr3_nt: TGTGCCAGTAGTCCCAGGACAGCGGGCTTAAATGAGCAGTTCTTC
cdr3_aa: CASSPRTAGLNEQFF

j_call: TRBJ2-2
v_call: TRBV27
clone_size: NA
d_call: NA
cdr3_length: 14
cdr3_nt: TGTGCCTCACAGCGACGGGGTTTCACCGGGGAGCTGTTTTTT
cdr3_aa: CASQRRGFTGELFF

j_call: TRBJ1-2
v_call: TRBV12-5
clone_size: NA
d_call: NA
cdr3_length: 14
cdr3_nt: TGTGCTAGTGGTTTGGACGGGACTGTCGGTGGCTACACCTTC
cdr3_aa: CASGLDGTVGGYTF

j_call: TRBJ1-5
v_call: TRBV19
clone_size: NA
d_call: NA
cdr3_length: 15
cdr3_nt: TGTGCCAGTAATCGACAGGCCTATAGCAATCAGCCCCAGCATTTT
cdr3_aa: CASNRQAYSNQPQHF

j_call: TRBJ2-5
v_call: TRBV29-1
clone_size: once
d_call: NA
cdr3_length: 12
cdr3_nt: TGCAGCGCTGGACTCTCCCAAGAGACCCAGTACTTC
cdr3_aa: CSAGLSQETQYF

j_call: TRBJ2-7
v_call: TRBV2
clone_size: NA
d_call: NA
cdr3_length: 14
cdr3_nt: TGTGCCAGCAGTTCCGGGACCGGGACCTACGAGCAGTACTTC
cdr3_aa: CASSSGTGTYEQYF

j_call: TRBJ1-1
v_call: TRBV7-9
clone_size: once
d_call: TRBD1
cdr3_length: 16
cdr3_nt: TGTGCCAGCAGCTTAGGGGACAGGGGCTTAAACACTGAAGCTTTCTTT
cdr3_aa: CASSLGDRGLNTEAFF

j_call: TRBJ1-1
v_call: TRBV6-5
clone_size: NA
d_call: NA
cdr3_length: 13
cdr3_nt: TGTGCCAGCAGTTATTCAGTGAACACTGAAGCTTTCTTT
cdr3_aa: CASSYSVNTEAFF

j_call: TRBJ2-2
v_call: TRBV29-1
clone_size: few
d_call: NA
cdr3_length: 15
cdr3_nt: TGCAGCGTTTCCGTTTCCGGGCTGAACACCGGGGAGCTGTTTTTT
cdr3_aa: CSVSVSGLNTGELFF

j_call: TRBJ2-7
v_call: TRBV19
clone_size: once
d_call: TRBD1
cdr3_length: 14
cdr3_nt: TGTGCCAGTAGGGGGGGACAGGGCTCCTACGAGCAGTACTTC
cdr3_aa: CASRGGQGSYEQYF

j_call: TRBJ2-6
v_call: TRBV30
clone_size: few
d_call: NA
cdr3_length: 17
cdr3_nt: TGTGCCTGGAGTGTACGTCCCACCGGTAGTGGGGCCAACGTCCTGACTTTC
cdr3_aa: CAWSVRPTGSGANVLTF

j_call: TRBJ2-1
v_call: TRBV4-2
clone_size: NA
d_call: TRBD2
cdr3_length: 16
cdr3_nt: TGTGCCAGCAGCCAATCTGGGACTAGCGGTCCCCCCGAGCAGTTCTTC
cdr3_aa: CASSQSGTSGPPEQFF

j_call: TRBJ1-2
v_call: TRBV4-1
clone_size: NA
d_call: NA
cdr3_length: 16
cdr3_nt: TGTGCCAGCAGCCAAGATTGGAGGGGCATGGGCTATGGCTACACCTTC
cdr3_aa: CASSQDWRGMGYGYTF

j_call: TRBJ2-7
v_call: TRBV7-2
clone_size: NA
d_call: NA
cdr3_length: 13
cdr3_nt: TGTGCCAGCAGCTTAGGGGCAGACTACGAGCAGTACTTC
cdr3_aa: CASSLGADYEQYF

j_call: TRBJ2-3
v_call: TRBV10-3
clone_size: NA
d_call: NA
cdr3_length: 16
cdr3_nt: TGTGCCGCCAATCGCGCCGGGGGAACAGGCACAGATACGCAGTATTTT
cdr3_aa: CAANRAGGTGTDTQYF

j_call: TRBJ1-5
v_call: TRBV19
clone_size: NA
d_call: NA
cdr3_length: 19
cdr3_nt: TGTGCCAGTAGTATTCCCCGTCTTATCACCGCCTATAGCAATCAGCCCCAGCATTTT
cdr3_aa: CASSIPRLITAYSNQPQHF

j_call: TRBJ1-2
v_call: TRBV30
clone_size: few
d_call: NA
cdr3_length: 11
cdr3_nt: TGTGCCTGGAACCCAGGGGCCGGCTACACCTTC
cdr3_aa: CAWNPGAGYTF

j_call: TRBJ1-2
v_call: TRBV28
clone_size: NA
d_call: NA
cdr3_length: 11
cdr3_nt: TGTGCCAGCTTAAGAGACTATGGCTACACCTTC
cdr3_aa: CASLRDYGYTF

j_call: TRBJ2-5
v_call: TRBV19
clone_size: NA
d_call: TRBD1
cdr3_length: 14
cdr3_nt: TGTGCCAGTAGTCTGGACAGGGTGCATGAGACCCAGTACTTC
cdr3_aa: CASSLDRVHETQYF

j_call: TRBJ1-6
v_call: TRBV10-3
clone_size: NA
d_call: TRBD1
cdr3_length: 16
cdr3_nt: TGTGCCATCAGTGAGCAATTGGGACAGGGGAACTCACCCCTCCACTTT
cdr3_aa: CAISEQLGQGNSPLHF

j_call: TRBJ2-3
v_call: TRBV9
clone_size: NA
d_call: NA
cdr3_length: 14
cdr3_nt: TGTGCCAGCAGCGTTGGGACACCCACAGATACGCAGTATTTT
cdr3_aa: CASSVGTPTDTQYF

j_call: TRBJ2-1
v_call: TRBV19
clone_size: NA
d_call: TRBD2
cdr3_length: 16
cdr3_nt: TGTGCCAGTAGTATAGATTGGCGGGGGTCATACAATGAGCAGTTCTTC
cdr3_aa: CASSIDWRGSYNEQFF

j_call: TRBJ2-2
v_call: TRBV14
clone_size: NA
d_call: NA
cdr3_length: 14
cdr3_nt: TGTGCCAGCAGCCTTAGGGGCGGCACCGGGGAGCTGTTTTTT
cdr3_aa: CASSLRGGTGELFF

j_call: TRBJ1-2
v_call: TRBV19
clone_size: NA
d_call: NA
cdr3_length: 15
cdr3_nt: TGTGCCAGTAGTATAGATGGCCTAGCGGGTTATGGCTACACCTTC
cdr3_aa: CASSIDGLAGYGYTF

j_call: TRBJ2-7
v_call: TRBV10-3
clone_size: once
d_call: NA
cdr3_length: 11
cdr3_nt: TGTGCCATCAGCGAGGCAGGGGAGCAGTACTTC
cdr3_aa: CAISEAGEQYF